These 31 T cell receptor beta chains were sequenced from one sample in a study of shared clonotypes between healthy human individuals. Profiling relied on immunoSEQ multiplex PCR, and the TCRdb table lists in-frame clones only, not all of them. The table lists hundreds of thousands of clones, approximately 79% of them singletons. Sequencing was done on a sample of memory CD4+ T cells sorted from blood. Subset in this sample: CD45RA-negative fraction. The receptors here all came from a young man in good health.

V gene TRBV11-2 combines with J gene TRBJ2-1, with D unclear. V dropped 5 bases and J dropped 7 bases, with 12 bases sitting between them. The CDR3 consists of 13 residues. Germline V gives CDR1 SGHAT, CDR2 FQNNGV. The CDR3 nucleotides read TGTGCCAGCAGCCGAGAACCGGTTAATGAGCAGTTCTTC. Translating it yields CASSREPVNEQFF.

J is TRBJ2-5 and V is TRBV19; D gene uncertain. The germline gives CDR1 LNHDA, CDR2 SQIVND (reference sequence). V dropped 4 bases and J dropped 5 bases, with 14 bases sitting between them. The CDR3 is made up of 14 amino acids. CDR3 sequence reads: CASSTHTRGETQYF. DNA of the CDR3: TGTGCCAGTAGTACGCACACCCGTGGGGAGACCCAGTACTTC. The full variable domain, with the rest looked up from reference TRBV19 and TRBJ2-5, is DGGITQSPKYLFRKEGQNVTLSCEQNLNHDAMYWYRQDPGQGLRLIYYSQIVNDFQKGDIAEGYSVSREKKESFPLTVTSAQKNPTAFYLCASSTHTRGETQYFGPGTRLLVL.

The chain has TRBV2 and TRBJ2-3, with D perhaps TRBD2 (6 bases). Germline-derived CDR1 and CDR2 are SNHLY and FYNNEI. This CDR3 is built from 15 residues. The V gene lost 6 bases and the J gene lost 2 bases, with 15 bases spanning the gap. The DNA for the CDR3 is TGTGCCAGCAGCCCCGGGACTGGATACACAGATACGCAGTATTTT. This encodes CASSPGTGYTDTQYF.

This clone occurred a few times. The CDR3 here is CASSHPSSAEQFF. CDR3 DNA: TGTGCCAGCAGCCATCCCTCTAGCGCTGAGCAGTTCTTC. The V gene is TRBV5-6, the J gene TRBJ2-1; D is possibly TRBD2 (6 bases). The CDR3 runs 13 residues. Trimming shortened V by 4 bases and J by 9 bases, and 14 bases separated the two germline ends. Germline assignment: CDR1 SGHDT and CDR2 YYEEEE.

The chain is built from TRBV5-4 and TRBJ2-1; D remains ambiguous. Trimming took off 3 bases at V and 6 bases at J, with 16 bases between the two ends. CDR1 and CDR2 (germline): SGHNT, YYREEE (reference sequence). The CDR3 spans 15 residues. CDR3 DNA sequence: TGTGCCAGCAGCTACACGGGCACACGGGTCAATGAGCAGTTCTTC. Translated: CASSYTGTRVNEQFF.

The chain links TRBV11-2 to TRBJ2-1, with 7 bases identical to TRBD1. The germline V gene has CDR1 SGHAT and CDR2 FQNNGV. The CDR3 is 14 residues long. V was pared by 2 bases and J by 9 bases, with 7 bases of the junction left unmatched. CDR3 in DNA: TGTGCCAGCAGCTTAAGAGACAGGGCTGGTGAGCAGTTCTTC. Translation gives CASSLRDRAGEQFF.

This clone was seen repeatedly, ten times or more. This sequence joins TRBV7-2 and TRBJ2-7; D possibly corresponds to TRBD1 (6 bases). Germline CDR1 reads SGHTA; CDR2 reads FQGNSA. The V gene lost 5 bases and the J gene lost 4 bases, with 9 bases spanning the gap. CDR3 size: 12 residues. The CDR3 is CASSQTGYEQYF. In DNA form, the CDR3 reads TGTGCCAGCAGCCAAACAGGGTACGAGCAGTACTTC.

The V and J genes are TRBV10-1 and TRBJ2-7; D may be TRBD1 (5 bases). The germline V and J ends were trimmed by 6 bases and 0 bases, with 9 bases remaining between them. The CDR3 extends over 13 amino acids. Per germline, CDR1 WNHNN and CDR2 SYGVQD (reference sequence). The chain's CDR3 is CASSQQASYEQYF. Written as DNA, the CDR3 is TGCGCCAGCAGCCAACAGGCCTCCTACGAGCAGTACTTC.

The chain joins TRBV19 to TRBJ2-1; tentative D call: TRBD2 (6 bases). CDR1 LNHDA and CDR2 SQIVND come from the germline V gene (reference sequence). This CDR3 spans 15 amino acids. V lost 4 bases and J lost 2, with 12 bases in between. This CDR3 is CASSTEGRPYNEQFF. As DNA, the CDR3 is TGTGCCAGTAGTACGGAGGGCCGGCCCTACAATGAGCAGTTCTTC.

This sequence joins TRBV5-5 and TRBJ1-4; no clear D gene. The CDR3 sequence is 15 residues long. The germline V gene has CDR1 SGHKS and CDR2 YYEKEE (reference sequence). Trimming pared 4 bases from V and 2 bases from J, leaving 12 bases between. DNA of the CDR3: TGTGCCAGCAGCATCTACAGTCACACTAATGAAAAACTGTTTTTT. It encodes CASSIYSHTNEKLFF.

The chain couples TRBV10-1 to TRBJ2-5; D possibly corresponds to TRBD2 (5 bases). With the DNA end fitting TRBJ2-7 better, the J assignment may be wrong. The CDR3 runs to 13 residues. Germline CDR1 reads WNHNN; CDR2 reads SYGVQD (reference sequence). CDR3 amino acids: CASSLEGSNEQYF. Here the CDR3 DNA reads TGCGCCAGCAGTTTAGAGGGTTCGAACGAGCAGTACTTC.

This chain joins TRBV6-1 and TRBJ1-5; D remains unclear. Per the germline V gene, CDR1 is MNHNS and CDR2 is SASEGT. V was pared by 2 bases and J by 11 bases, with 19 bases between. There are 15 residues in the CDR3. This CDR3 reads CASSERADPRVSQHF. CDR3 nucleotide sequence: TGTGCCAGCAGTGAACGGGCGGACCCTAGGGTGTCCCAGCATTTT.

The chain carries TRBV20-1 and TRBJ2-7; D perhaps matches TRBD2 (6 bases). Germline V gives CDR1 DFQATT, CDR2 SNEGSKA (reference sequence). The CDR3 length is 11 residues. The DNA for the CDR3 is TGCAGCCCAAGGCGGGATTACGAGCAGTACTTC. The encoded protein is CSPRRDYEQYF.

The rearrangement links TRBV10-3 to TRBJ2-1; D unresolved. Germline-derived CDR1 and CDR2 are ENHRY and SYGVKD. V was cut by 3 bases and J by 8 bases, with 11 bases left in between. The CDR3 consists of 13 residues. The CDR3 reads CAISERSWDEQFF. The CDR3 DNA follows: TGTGCCATCAGTGAAAGGAGTTGGGATGAGCAGTTCTTC.

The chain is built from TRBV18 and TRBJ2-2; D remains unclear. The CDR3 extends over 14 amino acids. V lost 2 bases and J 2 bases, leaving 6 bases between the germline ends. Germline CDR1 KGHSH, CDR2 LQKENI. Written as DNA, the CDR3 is TGTGCCAGCTCACCATTTGGAAACACCGGGGAGCTGTTTTTT. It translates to CASSPFGNTGELFF.

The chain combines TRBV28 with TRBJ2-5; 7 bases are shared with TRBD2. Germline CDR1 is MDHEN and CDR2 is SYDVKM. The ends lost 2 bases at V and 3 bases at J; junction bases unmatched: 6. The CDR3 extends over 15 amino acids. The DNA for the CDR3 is TGTGCCAGCAGTTTAGGGGGGGGTAGCGAAGAGACCCAGTACTTC. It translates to CASSLGGGSEETQYF.

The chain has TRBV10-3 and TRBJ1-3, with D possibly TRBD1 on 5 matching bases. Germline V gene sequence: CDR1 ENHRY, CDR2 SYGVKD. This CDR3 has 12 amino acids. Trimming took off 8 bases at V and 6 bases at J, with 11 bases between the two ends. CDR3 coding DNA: TGTGCCATCTCCGGGACCCAAAACACCATATATTTT. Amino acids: CAISGTQNTIYF.

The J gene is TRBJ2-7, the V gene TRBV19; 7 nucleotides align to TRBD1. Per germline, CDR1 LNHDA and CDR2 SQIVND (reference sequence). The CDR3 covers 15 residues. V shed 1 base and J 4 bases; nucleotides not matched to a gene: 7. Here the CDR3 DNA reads TGTGCCAGTAGTATAGGTCCAGGGACAGCTTACGAGCAGTACTTC. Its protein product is CASSIGPGTAYEQYF. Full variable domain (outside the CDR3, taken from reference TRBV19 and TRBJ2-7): DGGITQSPKYLFRKEGQNVTLSCEQNLNHDAMYWYRQDPGQGLRLIYYSQIVNDFQKGDIAEGYSVSREKKESFPLTVTSAQKNPTAFYLCASSIGPGTAYEQYFGPGTRLTVT.

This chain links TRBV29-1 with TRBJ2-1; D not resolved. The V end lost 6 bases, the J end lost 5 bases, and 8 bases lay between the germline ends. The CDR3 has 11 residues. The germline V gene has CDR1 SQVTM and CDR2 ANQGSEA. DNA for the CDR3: TGCAGCGTGAGTGTGGACAATGAGCAGTTCTTC. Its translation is CSVSVDNEQFF.

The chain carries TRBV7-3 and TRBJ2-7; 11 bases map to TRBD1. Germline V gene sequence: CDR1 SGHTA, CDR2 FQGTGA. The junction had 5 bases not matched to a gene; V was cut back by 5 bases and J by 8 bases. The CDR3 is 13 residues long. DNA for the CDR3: TGTGCCAGCAGCCTAGGGACAGGGGGTAAGCAGTACTTC. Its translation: CASSLGTGGKQYF.

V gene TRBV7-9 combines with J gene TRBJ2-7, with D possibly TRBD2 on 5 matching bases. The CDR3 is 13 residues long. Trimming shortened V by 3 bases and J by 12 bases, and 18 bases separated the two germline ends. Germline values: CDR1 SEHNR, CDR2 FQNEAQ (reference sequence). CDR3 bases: TGTGCCAGCAGCTTTAAGGACTCCGGAAGGCGGTACTTC. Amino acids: CASSFKDSGRRYF.

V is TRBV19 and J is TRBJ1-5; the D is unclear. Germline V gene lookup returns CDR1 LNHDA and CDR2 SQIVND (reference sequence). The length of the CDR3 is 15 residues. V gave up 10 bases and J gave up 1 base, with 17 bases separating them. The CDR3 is CATLSQGTSNQPQHF. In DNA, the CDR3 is TGTGCCACACTTTCGCAAGGTACAAGCAATCAGCCCCAGCATTTT.

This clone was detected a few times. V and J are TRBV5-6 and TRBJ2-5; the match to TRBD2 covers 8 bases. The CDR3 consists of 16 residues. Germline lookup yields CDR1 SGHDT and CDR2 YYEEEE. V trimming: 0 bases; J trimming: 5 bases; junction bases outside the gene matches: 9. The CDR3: CASSLGLATLQETQYF. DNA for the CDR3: TGTGCCAGCAGCTTGGGACTAGCGACGCTGCAGGAGACCCAGTACTTC.

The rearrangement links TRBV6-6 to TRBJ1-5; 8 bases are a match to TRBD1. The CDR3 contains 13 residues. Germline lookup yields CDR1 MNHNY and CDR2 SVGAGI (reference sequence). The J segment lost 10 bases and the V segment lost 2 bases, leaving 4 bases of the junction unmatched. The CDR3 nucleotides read TGTGCCAGCAGTTACAGCAGGGGGCTACCCCAGCATTTT. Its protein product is CASSYSRGLPQHF.

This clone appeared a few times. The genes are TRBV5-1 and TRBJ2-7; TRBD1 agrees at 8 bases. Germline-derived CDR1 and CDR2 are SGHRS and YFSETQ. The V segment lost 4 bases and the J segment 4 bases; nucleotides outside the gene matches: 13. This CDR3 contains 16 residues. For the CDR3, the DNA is TGCGCCAGCAGCAGAATAGAGCAGGGGGCGGGTTACGAGCAGTACTTC. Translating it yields CASSRIEQGAGYEQYF.

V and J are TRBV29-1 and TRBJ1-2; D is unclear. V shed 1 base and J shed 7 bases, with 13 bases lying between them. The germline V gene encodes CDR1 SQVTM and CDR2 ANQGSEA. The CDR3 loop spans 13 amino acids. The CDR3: CSVEVPEPRGYTF. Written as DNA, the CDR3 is TGCAGCGTTGAAGTTCCGGAACCTCGTGGCTACACCTTC.

The CDR3 nucleotides read TGCGCCAGCAGCCAAGAGGATGGCGGGAACTACGAGCAGTACTTC. Translated: CASSQEDGGNYEQYF. This sequence joins TRBV4-3 and TRBJ2-7; possibly TRBD2 for D (6 bases). The CDR3 is 15 amino acids. The V gene lost 0 bases and the J gene lost 3 bases, with 12 bases spanning the gap. CDR1 is LGHNA and CDR2 is YSLEER in the germline V gene.

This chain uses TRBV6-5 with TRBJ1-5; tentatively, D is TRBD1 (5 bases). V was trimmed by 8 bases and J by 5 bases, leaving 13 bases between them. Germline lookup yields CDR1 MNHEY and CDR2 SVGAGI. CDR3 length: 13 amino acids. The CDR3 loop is CASSREIDQPQHF. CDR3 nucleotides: TGTGCCAGCTCCAGGGAAATTGATCAGCCCCAGCATTTT.

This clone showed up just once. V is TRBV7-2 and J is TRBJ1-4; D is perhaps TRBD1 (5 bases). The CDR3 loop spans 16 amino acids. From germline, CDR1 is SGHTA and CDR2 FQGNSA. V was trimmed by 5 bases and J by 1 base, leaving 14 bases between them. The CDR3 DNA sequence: TGTGCCAGCAGCGGGGAGGCGGGGGGAACTAATGAAAAACTGTTTTTT. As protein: CASSGEAGGTNEKLFF.

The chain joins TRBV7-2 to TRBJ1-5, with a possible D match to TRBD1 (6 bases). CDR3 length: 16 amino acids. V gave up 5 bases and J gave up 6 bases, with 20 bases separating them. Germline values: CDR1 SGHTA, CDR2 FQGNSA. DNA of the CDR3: TGTGCCAGCAGCCCCCAGGCGTCGGGGGGCAGTCAGCCCCAGCATTTT. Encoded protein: CASSPQASGGSQPQHF.

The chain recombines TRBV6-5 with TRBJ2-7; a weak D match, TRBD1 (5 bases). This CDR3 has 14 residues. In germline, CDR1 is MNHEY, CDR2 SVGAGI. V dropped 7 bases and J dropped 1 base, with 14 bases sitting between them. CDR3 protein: CASKPDITSYEQYF. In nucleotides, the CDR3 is TGTGCCAGCAAACCGGACATTACTTCCTACGAGCAGTACTTC.